These 24 T cell receptor beta chains were all obtained from the same sample, sequenced in a study of vaccination and CD4 T cells after COVID-19 (dated 2022 in TCRdb). These receptors' targets are unknown. The library came from PCR. TCRdb records Illumina iSeq 100 as the sequencer. TCR sequencing of DNA from cultured CD4+ T cells used the Oncomine TCR Beta short-read assay at the Johns Hopkins FTIC core. Starting from the raw public reads, TCRdb applied fastp trimming at Q25, assembled clones with MiXCR and retained in-frame beta chains. Every distinct CDR3 protein forms one entry, paired with its most common genes and DNA. The sample includes some 13,000 distinct CDR3 sequences, with roughly 57% observed a single time. Under 9% of the sample is taken by the ten largest. The treatment or condition label, as the study defines it: approximately 9-day PBMC culture with coronavirus spike peptide pools or control peptides (ViraFEST assay).

Source: CD4+ T cells from blood, cultured in vitro, taken before SARS-CoV-2 vaccination. The receptors come from a human donor who had recovered from COVID-19.

V gene TRBV7-9 combines with J gene TRBJ2-7, with 11 bases matching TRBD1. The germline V gene has CDR1 SEHNR and CDR2 FQNEAQ (reference sequence). The length of the CDR3 is 15 residues. V gave up 5 bases and J gave up 2 bases; unmatched junction bases: 5. The chain's CDR3 is CASSRTGQGAYEQYF. CDR3 DNA sequence: TGTGCCAGCAGCCGAACGGGACAGGGGGCCTACGAGCAGTACTTC.

The chain has TRBV11-3 and TRBJ2-5; 7 bases align to TRBD1. With V trimmed by 4 bases and J by 3 bases, 2 bases remained unmatched. This CDR3 is 13 amino acids long. The germline V gene encodes CDR1 SGHNT and CDR2 YENEEA. CDR3 amino acids: CASSSDREETQYF. CDR3 nucleotides: TGTGCCAGCAGCTCCGACAGGGAAGAGACCCAGTACTTC.

The gene calls are TRBV7-2 and TRBJ1-3, with a possible D match to TRBD1 (5 bases). The CDR3 is made up of 15 amino acids. Per the germline V gene, CDR1 is SGHTA and CDR2 is FQGNSA. The ends were cut back, 5 bases at V and 2 bases at J, with 13 bases in the middle. CDR3 protein: CASSPAGTPGNTIYF. The CDR3 bases are TGTGCCAGCAGCCCAGCGGGGACGCCTGGAAACACCATATATTTT.

This chain joins TRBV20-1 and TRBJ2-1; the match to TRBD2 covers 10 bases. Looked up from germline, CDR1 is DFQATT and CDR2 is SNEGSKA (reference sequence). Trimming took 2 bases from V and 9 from J; bases not matched to a gene: 1. The CDR3 covers 12 residues. CDR3 region: CSARSSGSEQFF. CDR3 bases: TGCAGTGCTAGATCTAGCGGGAGTGAGCAGTTCTTC.

This chain uses TRBV27 with TRBJ1-2; tentatively, D is TRBD1 (5 bases). The CDR3 covers 12 residues. V lost 8 bases and J lost 2, with 9 bases in between. Germline lookup yields CDR1 MNHEY and CDR2 SMNVEV (reference sequence). The CDR3 loop is CASRDGNYGYTF. The CDR3 bases are TGTGCCAGCCGGGACGGAAACTATGGCTACACCTTC.

The chain has TRBV7-8 and TRBJ1-6, with 8 bases fitting TRBD1. Germline trimming cut 4 bases from V and 9 bases from J; bases unmatched to any gene: 8. The germline CDR1 and CDR2 sequences are SGHVS and FQNEAQ. There are 15 residues in the CDR3. CDR3 nucleotide sequence: TGTGCCAGCAGCTCAGGACAGGGAGAGAGTTCACCCCTCCACTTT. This encodes CASSSGQGESSPLHF.

The V gene is TRBV15, the J gene TRBJ1-5; TRBD1 agrees at 8 bases. Trimming at V came to 0 bases and at J to 7 bases, leaving 8 bases not matched to a gene. The CDR3 spans 16 residues. CDR1 is LNHNV, CDR2 YYDKDF, per germline (reference sequence). The CDR3 loop reads CATSREGQGWSQPQHF. The CDR3 DNA reads as TGTGCCACCAGCAGAGAAGGACAGGGATGGAGCCAGCCCCAGCATTTT.

The V call is TRBV6-1, the J call TRBJ1-1, with 7 bases matching TRBD1. The CDR3 extends over 13 amino acids. CDR1 MNHNS and CDR2 SASEGT come from the germline V gene. V gave up 7 bases and J gave up 10 bases; unmatched junction bases: 12. The chain's CDR3 is CASTRGTGRGAFF. The CDR3 coding sequence is TGTGCCAGCACCAGGGGGACGGGCCGTGGAGCTTTCTTT.

The rearrangement uses TRBV20-1 and TRBJ2-7, with 7 bases identical to TRBD1. Germline assignment: CDR1 DFQATT and CDR2 SNEGSKA (reference sequence). With V trimmed by 5 bases and J by 2 bases, 12 bases remained unmatched. The CDR3 has 15 residues. For the CDR3, the DNA is TGCAGTGCTGGGGGACAGAATTTTAATGCCTACGAGCAGTACTTC. This encodes CSAGGQNFNAYEQYF.

The chain carries TRBV20-1 and TRBJ2-5; 11 bases are shared with TRBD2. The CDR3 has 16 amino acids. Per germline, CDR1 DFQATT and CDR2 SNEGSKA (reference sequence). With V trimmed by 0 bases and J by 0 bases, 3 bases remained unmatched. The CDR3 sequence is CSAREGLAGNQETQYF. DNA for the CDR3: TGCAGTGCTAGAGAAGGACTAGCGGGTAACCAAGAGACCCAGTACTTC.

This clonotype is judged medium-sized. The V gene is TRBV6-1, the J gene TRBJ1-5, with D maybe TRBD1 (5 bases). The germline CDR1 and CDR2 sequences are MNHNS and SASEGT. V lost 7 bases and J lost 6, with 16 bases in between. The CDR3 covers 14 residues. CDR3 residues: CASTPHGGSQPQHF. CDR3 nucleotides: TGTGCCAGCACCCCCCATGGGGGAAGTCAGCCCCAGCATTTT.

The V and J genes are TRBV7-9 and TRBJ2-7; D is unresolved. CDR3 size: 18 residues. Germline-derived CDR1 and CDR2 are SEHNR and FQNEAQ (reference sequence). Trimming removed 4 bases from V and 4 bases from J, with 26 bases in between. The CDR3 DNA reads as TGTGCCAGCAGCTACATCCCCAGTCACGCCCGTCCCCAATACGAGCAGTACTTC. Protein sequence: CASSYIPSHARPQYEQYF.

This clonotype was observed a handful of times. The rearrangement uses TRBV15 and TRBJ1-5; possibly TRBD1 for D (5 bases). The CDR3 contains 15 residues. Germline values: CDR1 LNHNV, CDR2 YYDKDF (reference sequence). Trimming left V 5 bases short and J 6 bases short, with 17 bases between. In DNA, the CDR3 is TGTGCCACCAGCGGGGGTTCGGGGGGAGGTCAGCCCCAGCATTTT. Protein sequence: CATSGGSGGGQPQHF.

V usage is TRBV20-1 and J usage is TRBJ2-3; 10 positions match TRBD2. V lost 0 bases to trimming and J lost 2 bases; unmatched junction nucleotides: 5. This CDR3 has 16 amino acids. CDR1 is DFQATT and CDR2 is SNEGSKA in the germline V gene (reference sequence). The CDR3: CSARDRLAGYTDTQYF. CDR3 DNA sequence: TGCAGTGCTAGAGATCGACTAGCGGGTTACACAGATACGCAGTATTTT.

Only one count was recorded for this clonotype. This chain links TRBV6-1 with TRBJ2-7, with unresolved D. With 6 bases removed from V and 4 bases from J, the gap between germline ends came to 16 bases. The CDR3 runs to 14 residues. The germline V gene encodes CDR1 MNHNS and CDR2 SASEGT. The DNA of the CDR3 is TGTGCCAGCAGCTCAGATGGACCGGATTACGAGCAGTACTTC. It translates to CASSSDGPDYEQYF.

The chain has TRBV4-1 and TRBJ1-1; D unresolved. This CDR3 has 16 amino acids. Germline lookup yields CDR1 MGHRA and CDR2 YSYEKL. V lost 2 bases and J 0 bases, leaving 13 bases between the germline ends. The CDR3 DNA reads as TGCGCCAGCAGCCAAAGGGCGTCCCTCATGAACACTGAAGCTTTCTTT. This translates into CASSQRASLMNTEAFF.

The chain joins TRBV6-1 to TRBJ1-2; 8 nucleotides align to TRBD1. The germline CDR1 and CDR2 sequences are MNHNS and SASEGT. V was pared by 4 bases and J by 2 bases, with 6 bases of the junction left unmatched. The CDR3 totals 15 residues. The CDR3 sequence is CASSAKGQANYGYTF. The CDR3 coding sequence is TGTGCCAGCAGTGCGAAGGGACAGGCAAACTATGGCTACACCTTC.

This clonotype turned up a few times. The chain employs TRBV11-3 and TRBJ1-2; TRBD1 agrees at 7 bases. This CDR3 has 13 residues. J lost 14 bases, V lost 5 bases, and 14 bases had no gene match. Germline lookup yields CDR1 SGHNT and CDR2 YENEEA. For the CDR3, the DNA is TGTGCCAGCAGCCCCAACCCGACAGGGTCGAGGACCTTC. This sequence encodes CASSPNPTGSRTF.

The chain employs TRBV2 and TRBJ1-1; D gene unclear. Trimming stripped 10 bases from V and 10 bases from J, with 13 bases between. This CDR3 is built from 10 residues. Germline V gene data show CDR1 as SNHLY and CDR2 as FYNNEI. The CDR3 protein is CAITVVGAFF. The CDR3 bases are TGTGCCATCACAGTGGTAGGAGCTTTCTTT.

The CDR3 here is CASREDSLEPQHF. CDR3 bases: TGTGCCAGCAGAGAGGACAGCCTTGAGCCCCAGCATTTT. The rearrangement uses TRBV27 and TRBJ1-5, with D possibly TRBD1 on 6 matching bases. The length of the CDR3 is 13 residues. Germline CDR1 reads MNHEY; CDR2 reads SMNVEV (reference sequence). V lost 6 bases, J lost 8 bases, and 14 bases lay in between.

This chain uses TRBV11-3 with TRBJ2-5, with a weak D call TRBD1 (5 bases). V was cut by 3 bases and J by 5 bases, with 16 bases left in between. CDR3 size: 15 residues. Germline CDR1 is SGHNT and CDR2 is YENEEA. CDR3 sequence: CASSFRQSGGETQYF. CDR3 DNA sequence: TGTGCCAGCAGCTTCAGACAGTCGGGTGGCGAGACCCAGTACTTC.

V and J are TRBV6-2 or TRBV6-3 and TRBJ2-1; 8 bases line up with TRBD2. The ends lost 0 bases at V and 0 bases at J; junction bases unmatched: 4. The CDR3 totals 17 residues. Germline CDR1 and CDR2: MNHEY and SVGEGT. The CDR3 DNA sequence: TGTGCCAGCAGTTACTCGAGCGGGACTAGCTCCTACAATGAGCAGTTCTTC. The encoded protein is CASSYSSGTSSYNEQFF.

This clonotype has more than one count but fewer than ten. The chain carries TRBV20-1 and TRBJ2-5; D might be TRBD1 (5 bases). The CDR3 loop spans 13 amino acids. Germline V gives CDR1 DFQATT, CDR2 SNEGSKA (reference sequence). Trimming took off 0 bases at V and 2 bases at J, with 7 bases between the two ends. CDR3 sequence reads: CSAREAGQETQYF. The CDR3 nucleotides are TGCAGTGCTAGAGAGGCAGGGCAAGAGACCCAGTACTTC.

This clonotype was counted between two and nine times. The chain links TRBV27 to TRBJ2-3; D is perhaps TRBD1 or TRBD2 (5 bases each). CDR1 is MNHEY, CDR2 SMNVEV, per germline (reference sequence). V was clipped by 11 bases and J by 2 bases, with 20 bases between them. The CDR3 consists of 15 residues. The DNA of the CDR3 is TGTGCCTTATCCCCGGGGCCAAGACTCACAGATACGCAGTATTTT. Translated: CALSPGPRLTDTQYF.